These T cell receptor beta chains were read from a single sample in a study of somatic mutations in cytotoxic T cells in rheumatoid arthritis. TCRdb's copy holds only in-frame clones and misses some; the assay was immunoSEQ multiplex PCR. The data contain approximately 20,000 clones, roughly four fifths of them singletons. Sequencing was carried out using CD8+ T cells sorted from blood. All receptors derive from a woman aged 45 to 65 in good health. The CDR3 runs from the conserved cysteine through the conserved F or W. The order of the fields is V gene, J gene, D gene, CDR3 protein. D genes are given only for firm matches.

v_gene: TRBV6-5
j_gene: TRBJ1-2
d_gene: TRBD1
CDR3aa: CASSPRQGVGGYTF

v_gene: TRBV29-1
j_gene: TRBJ1-1
d_gene: .
CDR3aa: CSAPKGNTEAFF

v_gene: TRBV6-1
j_gene: TRBJ2-5
d_gene: TRBD2
CDR3aa: CASSESGVTQETQYF

v_gene: TRBV19
j_gene: TRBJ2-7
d_gene: .
CDR3aa: CASSIADQSYEQYF

v_gene: TRBV28
j_gene: TRBJ2-1
d_gene: TRBD1
CDR3aa: CASSPNPGQGDYNEQFF

v_gene: TRBV28
j_gene: TRBJ2-1
d_gene: TRBD2
CDR3aa: CASSSLPSGRNNEQFF

v_gene: TRBV15
j_gene: TRBJ2-1
d_gene: .
CDR3aa: CATSRTRDYNEQFF

v_gene: TRBV7-9
j_gene: TRBJ2-5
d_gene: TRBD1
CDR3aa: CASSTESQGWRETQYF

v_gene: TRBV19
j_gene: TRBJ2-1
d_gene: TRBD2
CDR3aa: CASSPQLLAELYNEQFF

v_gene: TRBV13
j_gene: TRBJ1-2
d_gene: TRBD1
CDR3aa: CASSTGTGVIYGYTF

v_gene: TRBV7-2
j_gene: TRBJ2-2
d_gene: .
CDR3aa: CASSTRDGWNTGELFF

v_gene: TRBV7-9
j_gene: TRBJ2-2
d_gene: TRBD1
CDR3aa: CASSIRDRGDTGELFF

v_gene: TRBV30
j_gene: TRBJ2-2
d_gene: .
CDR3aa: CAWGPLVDRTGELFF

v_gene: TRBV13
j_gene: TRBJ2-3
d_gene: .
CDR3aa: CASSFGTPRADTQYF